The T cell receptor beta chain under discussion was sequenced for a study of T cell responses to AZD1222 COVID-19 vaccine. Sequenced by immunoSEQ multiplex PCR; TCRdb stores in-frame clones only, minus some. Of around 100,000 clones listed, 85% were seen once; the top ten hold more than 3.5%. For this clone: Its antigen remains unidentified.

Pooling covered second doses at about 4 or about 12 weeks. The CDR3 runs 17 residues. General study findings and limits: Distributed over spike, vaccine-associated CD4 TCRs predominated at 160-218 and 743-854. Donors were mostly white British, more females; clonal diversity possibly underestimated.

The chain couples TRBV21-1 to TRBJ1-4. TRBV21-1 is recorded as a pseudogene. The specimen was peripheral blood, collected 28 days after the second AZD1222 dose. The receptor was derived from an adult who received the AZD1222 COVID-19 vaccine. The CDR3 sequence: CASSKRGGLGTNEKLFF. DNA of the CDR3: TGTGCCAGCAGCAAGAGGGGGGGGCTAGGGACTAATGAAAAACTGTTTTTT.